Sequencing of this T cell receptor beta chain was carried out in a study of human T cells and chemical hapten exposure. TCRdb independently ran MiXCR on the 5' RACE reads; one entry per CDR3 protein. The repertoire holds 81,000 or so distinct CDR3 sequences, with approximately 8% as singletons. V was clipped by 5 bases and J by 8 bases, with 21 bases between them. The CDR3 covers 16 residues. Germline V CDR1 and CDR2: SEHNR, FQNEAQ (reference sequence). Total RNA extraction was carried out from unfractionated whole blood. The source of this sequence is a male donor in good health. The V gene is TRBV7-9, the J gene TRBJ1-4; D is perhaps TRBD1 (6 bases). This CDR3 is CASSPKGGSSEEKLFF. Written as DNA, the CDR3 is TGTGCCAGCAGCCCAAAGGGGGGTAGTTCTGAGGAAAAACTGTTTTTT.